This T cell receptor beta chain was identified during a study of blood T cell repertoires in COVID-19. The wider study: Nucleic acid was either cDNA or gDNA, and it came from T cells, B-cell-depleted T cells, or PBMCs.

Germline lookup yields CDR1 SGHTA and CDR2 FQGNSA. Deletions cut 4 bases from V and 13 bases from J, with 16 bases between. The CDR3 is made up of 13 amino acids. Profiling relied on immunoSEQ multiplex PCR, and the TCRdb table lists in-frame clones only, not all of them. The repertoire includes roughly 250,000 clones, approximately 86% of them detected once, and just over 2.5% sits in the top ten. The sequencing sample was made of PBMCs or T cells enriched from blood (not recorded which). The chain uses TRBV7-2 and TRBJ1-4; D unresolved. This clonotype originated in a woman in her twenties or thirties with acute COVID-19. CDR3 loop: CASSSYMEGSLFF. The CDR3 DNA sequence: TGTGCCAGCAGCTCTTATATGGAGGGATCACTGTTTTTT.